The sequence of this T cell receptor (beta chain) was determined in a study of blood T cells in healthy people across ages. About the study: Per two T cells, about one barcoded beta molecule was captured through template switching.

For the second PCR, which ran for about 6 to 11 cycles, a sample-barcoded 5' primer and a J-beta primer mix were used. TCRdb re-derived calls from the 5' RACE reads in MiXCR, one entry per CDR3 protein. This table holds hundreds of thousands of distinct CDR3 sequences, less than 40% found once. Losses at the gene ends were 0 bases for V and 11 bases for J; bases not matched to a gene: 11. Germline loops: CDR1 MNHNS, CDR2 SASEGT. This CDR3 has 16 amino acids. V gene TRBV6-1 combines with J gene TRBJ2-2, with 8 bases identical to TRBD2. The sequenced sample was blood. This clonotype was sampled from a woman over 75 in good health. The CDR3 sequence: CASSEAGRGGKGELFF. The CDR3 DNA reads TGTGCCAGCAGTGAAGCAGGTCGGGGGGGGAAGGGAGAGCTGTTTTTT.